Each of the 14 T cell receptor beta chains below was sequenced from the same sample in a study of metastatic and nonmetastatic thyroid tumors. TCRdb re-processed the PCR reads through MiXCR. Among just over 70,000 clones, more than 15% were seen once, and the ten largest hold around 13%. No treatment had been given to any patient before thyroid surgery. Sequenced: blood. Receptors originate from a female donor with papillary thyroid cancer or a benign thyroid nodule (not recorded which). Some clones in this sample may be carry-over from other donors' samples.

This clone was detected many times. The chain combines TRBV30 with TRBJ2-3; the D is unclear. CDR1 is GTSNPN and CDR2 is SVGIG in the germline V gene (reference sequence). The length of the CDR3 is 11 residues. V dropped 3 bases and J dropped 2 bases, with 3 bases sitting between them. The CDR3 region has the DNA TGTGCCTGGAGGATCACAGATACGCAGTATTTT. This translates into CAWRITDTQYF.

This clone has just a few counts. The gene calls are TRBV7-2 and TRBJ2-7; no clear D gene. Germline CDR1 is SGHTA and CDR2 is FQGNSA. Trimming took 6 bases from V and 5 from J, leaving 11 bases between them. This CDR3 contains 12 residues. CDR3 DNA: TGTGCCAGCAGTTACCGGGCTAACGAGCAGTACTTC. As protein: CASSYRANEQYF.

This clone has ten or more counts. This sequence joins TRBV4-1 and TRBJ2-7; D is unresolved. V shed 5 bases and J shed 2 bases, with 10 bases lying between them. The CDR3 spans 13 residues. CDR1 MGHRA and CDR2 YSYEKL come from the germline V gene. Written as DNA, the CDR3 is TGCGCCAGCAGCGATCCACCCGCCTACGAGCAGTACTTC. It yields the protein CASSDPPAYEQYF.

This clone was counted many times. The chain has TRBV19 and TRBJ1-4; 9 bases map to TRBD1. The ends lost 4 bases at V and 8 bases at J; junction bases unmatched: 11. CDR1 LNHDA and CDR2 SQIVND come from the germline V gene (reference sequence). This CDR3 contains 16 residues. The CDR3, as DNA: TGTGCCAGTAGTACTCTAGCCGGGACAGGGTACGAAAAACTGTTTTTT. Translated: CASSTLAGTGYEKLFF. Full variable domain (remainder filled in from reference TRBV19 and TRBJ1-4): DGGITQSPKYLFRKEGQNVTLSCEQNLNHDAMYWYRQDPGQGLRLIYYSQIVNDFQKGDIAEGYSVSREKKESFPLTVTSAQKNPTAFYLCASSTLAGTGYEKLFFGSGTQLSVL.

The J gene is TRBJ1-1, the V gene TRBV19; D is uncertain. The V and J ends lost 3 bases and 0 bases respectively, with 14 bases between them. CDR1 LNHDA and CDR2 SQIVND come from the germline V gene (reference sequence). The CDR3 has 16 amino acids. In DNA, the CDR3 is TGTGCCAGTAGTATTCATCCCACGGGGATGAACACTGAAGCTTTCTTT. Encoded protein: CASSIHPTGMNTEAFF.

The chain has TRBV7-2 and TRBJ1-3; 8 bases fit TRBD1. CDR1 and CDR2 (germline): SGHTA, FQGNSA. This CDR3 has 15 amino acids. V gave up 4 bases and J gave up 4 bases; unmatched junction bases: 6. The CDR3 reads CASSSGQGVGNTIYF. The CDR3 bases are TGTGCCAGCAGCTCCGGACAGGGAGTGGGAAACACCATATATTTT.

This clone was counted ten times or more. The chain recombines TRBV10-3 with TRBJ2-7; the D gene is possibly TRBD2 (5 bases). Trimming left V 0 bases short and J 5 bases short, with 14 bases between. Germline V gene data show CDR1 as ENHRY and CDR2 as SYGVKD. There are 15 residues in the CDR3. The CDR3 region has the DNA TGTGCCATCAGTGAGTCGATAGAGGGAGCAAACGAGCAGTACTTC. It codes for CAISESIEGANEQYF.

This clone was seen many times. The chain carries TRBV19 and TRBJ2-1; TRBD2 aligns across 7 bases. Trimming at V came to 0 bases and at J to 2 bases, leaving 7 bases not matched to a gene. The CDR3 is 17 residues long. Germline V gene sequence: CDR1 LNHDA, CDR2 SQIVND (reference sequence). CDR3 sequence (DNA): TGTGCCAGTAGTATAGAGGGTAGCGGGTCGCCCTACAATGAGCAGTTCTTC. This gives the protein CASSIEGSGSPYNEQFF.

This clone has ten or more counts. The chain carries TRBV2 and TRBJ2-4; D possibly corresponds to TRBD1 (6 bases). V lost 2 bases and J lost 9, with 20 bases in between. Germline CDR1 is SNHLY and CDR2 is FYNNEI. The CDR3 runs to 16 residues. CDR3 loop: CASSEIGDTLRGIQYF. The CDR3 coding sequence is TGTGCCAGCAGTGAAATAGGGGACACCCTGAGGGGCATTCAGTACTTC.

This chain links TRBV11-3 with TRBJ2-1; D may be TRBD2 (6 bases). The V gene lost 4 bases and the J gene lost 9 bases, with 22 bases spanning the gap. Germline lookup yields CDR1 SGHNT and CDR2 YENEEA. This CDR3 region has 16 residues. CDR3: CASSSRLAVGSAEQFF. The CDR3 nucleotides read TGTGCCAGCAGCTCCCGGTTAGCGGTAGGGTCAGCTGAGCAGTTCTTC.

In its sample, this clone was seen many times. The CDR3 DNA reads as TGTGCCAGCAGCTTCAGCTCCTACGAGCAGTACTTC. It is translated as CASSFSSYEQYF. This chain joins TRBV3-1 and TRBJ2-7; D is undetermined. CDR1 is LGHDT and CDR2 is YNNKEL in the germline V gene (reference sequence). CDR3 length: 12 residues. V was shortened by 5 bases and J by 0 bases, with 5 bases between the two germline ends.

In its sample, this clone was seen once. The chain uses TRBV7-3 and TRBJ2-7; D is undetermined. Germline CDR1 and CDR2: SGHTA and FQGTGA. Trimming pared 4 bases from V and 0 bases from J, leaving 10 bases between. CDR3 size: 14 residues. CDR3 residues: CASSYSGSSYEQYF. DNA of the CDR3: TGTGCCAGCAGCTACTCAGGAAGCTCCTACGAGCAGTACTTC. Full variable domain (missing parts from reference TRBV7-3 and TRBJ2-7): GAGVSQTPSNKVTEKGKYVELRCDPISGHTALYWYRQSLGQGPEFLIYFQGTGAADDSGLPNDRFFAVRPEGSVSTLKIQRTERGDSAVYLCASSYSGSSYEQYFGPGTRLTVT.

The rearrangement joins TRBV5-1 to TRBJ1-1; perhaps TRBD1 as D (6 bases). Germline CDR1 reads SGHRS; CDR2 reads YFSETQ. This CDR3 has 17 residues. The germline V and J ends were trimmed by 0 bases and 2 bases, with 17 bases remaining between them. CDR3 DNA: TGCGCCAGCAGCTTGGGTAGGGGACATTCTCGTAACACTGAAGCTTTCTTT. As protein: CASSLGRGHSRNTEAFF.

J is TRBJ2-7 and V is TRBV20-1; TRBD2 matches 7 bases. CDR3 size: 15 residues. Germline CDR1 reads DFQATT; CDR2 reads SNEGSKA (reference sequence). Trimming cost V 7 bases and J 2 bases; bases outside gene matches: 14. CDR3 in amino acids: CSVQGEGSPTYEQYF. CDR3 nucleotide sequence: TGCAGTGTCCAAGGGGAGGGGAGCCCAACCTACGAGCAGTACTTC.